This T cell receptor (beta chain) came from a study of blood T cell repertoires in COVID-19. V dropped 5 bases and J dropped 3 bases, with 5 bases sitting between them. This CDR3 is built from 12 residues. CDR1 and CDR2 from the germline V gene are LNHDA and SQIVND (reference sequence). TCRdb's table, derived via immunoSEQ multiplex PCR, lists solely in-frame clones and lacks some. The sample lists 88,000 or so clones, over 75% occurring once. Sequenced input: peripheral blood. This chain connects TRBV19 to TRBJ2-1; D is unclear. This clonotype originated in a man aged 60-69 years with acute or convalescent COVID-19. DNA of the CDR3: TGTGCCAGTAGTCAGGTCTACAATGAGCAGTTCTTC. It specifies CASSQVYNEQFF.